Below are 16 T cell receptor beta chains sequenced from a single sample in a study of early T cells in non-severe SARS-CoV-2 infection. A single record per CDR3 protein comes from TCRdb applying MiXCR to the 5' RACE reads. The sample consists of 20,000 to 25,000 distinct CDR3 sequences, 4% to 5% of them appearing once. Material: whole blood. These receptors were collected from an adult who was a healthcare worker with PCR-confirmed SARS-CoV-2 infection or an uninfected control (not recorded which).

This clonotype was detected only a few times. V and J are TRBV5-1 and TRBJ2-1; D unclear. Germline CDR1 and CDR2: SGHRS and YFSETQ. V lost 5 bases to trimming and J lost 4 bases, with 10 bases between them. CDR3 length: 13 residues. DNA of the CDR3: TGCGCCAGCAGAGTGGACGGGTACAATGAGCAGTTCTTC. It codes for CASRVDGYNEQFF.

The rearrangement uses TRBV27 and TRBJ1-4; tentatively, D is TRBD1 (5 bases). The CDR3 runs 14 residues. Germline CDR1 MNHEY, CDR2 SMNVEV (reference sequence). The germline V and J ends were trimmed by 5 bases and 0 bases, with 7 bases remaining between them. The CDR3 DNA is TGTGCCAGCAGTGGGACGGCAACTAATGAAAAACTGTTTTTT. It specifies CASSGTATNEKLFF.

Relative to its sample, this clonotype is medium-sized (0.01 to 0.1%). This chain links TRBV16 with TRBJ1-2, with D hard to call. Trimming removed 2 bases at V and 0 bases at J, with 10 bases between. The CDR3 spans 15 residues. Per the germline V gene, CDR1 is KGHSY and CDR2 is FQNENV. DNA for the CDR3: TGTGCCAGCAGCCAACGACAAGATCCTAACTATGGCTACACCTTC. Translated: CASSQRQDPNYGYTF. Based on the CDR3 plus reference TRBV16 and TRBJ1-2, the full variable domain is GEEVAQTPKHLVRGEGQKAKLYCAPIKGHSYVFWYQQVLKNEFKFLISFQNENVFDETGMPKERFSAKCLPNSPCSLEIQATKLEDSAVYFCASSQRQDPNYGYTFGSGTRLTVV.

This clonotype was seen repeatedly, ten times or more. The junction does not match germline at one end; this may be a read error. The chain couples TRBV5-4 to TRBJ1-2; D is possibly TRBD1 (6 bases). The CDR3 spans 12 residues. In germline, CDR1 is SGHNT, CDR2 YYREEE (reference sequence). CDR3 coding DNA: TGTGCCAGCAGCTTTGGGGGCTATGACTACACCTTC. Protein sequence: CASSFGGYDYTF. Combining the CDR3 with reference TRBV5-4 and TRBJ1-2 gives the whole variable domain ETGVTQSPTHLIKTRGQQVTLRCSSQSGHNTVSWYQQALGQGPQFIFQYYREEENGRGNFPPRFSGLQFPNYSSELNVNALELDDSALYLCASSFGGYDYTFGSGTRLTVV.

This clonotype has a count of ten or more. The chain recombines TRBV7-2 with TRBJ1-5; D gene uncertain. The CDR3 totals 15 residues. Germline V gives CDR1 SGHTA, CDR2 FQGNSA. The V gene lost 1 base and the J gene lost 7 bases, with 14 bases spanning the gap. The CDR3 here is CASSLVTRLGQPQHF. CDR3 bases: TGTGCCAGCAGCTTAGTCACCAGGTTGGGACAGCCCCAGCATTTT.

The chain uses TRBV6-5 and TRBJ1-1; D unclear. The V gene's germline CDR1 is MNHEY and CDR2 SVGAGI. Trimming stripped 3 bases from V and 3 bases from J, with 8 bases between. This CDR3 comprises 13 residues. The CDR3 loop reads CASSYEVDTEAFF. The CDR3 coding sequence is TGTGCCAGCAGTTATGAGGTCGACACTGAAGCTTTCTTT.

This clonotype has a count of ten or more. This chain connects TRBV29-1 to TRBJ2-3; no definite D call. V was cut by 0 bases and J by 0 bases, with 10 bases left in between. The CDR3 has 15 amino acids. Germline CDR1 SQVTM, CDR2 ANQGSEA. CDR3 region: CSVEDRQDSTDTQYF. CDR3 DNA: TGCAGCGTTGAAGATCGGCAGGATAGCACAGATACGCAGTATTTT.

The chain uses TRBV10-3 and TRBJ2-6; D is perhaps TRBD2 (5 bases). Germline loops: CDR1 ENHRY, CDR2 SYGVKD. There are 17 residues in the CDR3. V lost 7 bases and J 1 base, leaving 17 bases between the germline ends. The DNA of the CDR3 is TGTGCCATCACCGAGGGTGGGCTAATGTCTGGGGCCAACGTCCTGACTTTC. Its protein product is CAITEGGLMSGANVLTF.

This clonotype was counted at least ten times. The rearrangement links TRBV7-6 to TRBJ2-7; 10 bases align to TRBD1. The germline V gene has CDR1 SGHVS and CDR2 FNYEAQ. The ends lost 4 bases at V and 5 bases at J; junction bases unmatched: 5. The CDR3 runs 14 residues. The CDR3 bases are TGTGCCAGCAGCTCCAGACAGGGGGCCCACGAGCAGTACTTC. Amino acids: CASSSRQGAHEQYF. The entire variable domain, with the rest obtained from reference TRBV7-6 and TRBJ2-7, is as follows: GAGVSQSPRYKVTKRGQDVALRCDPISGHVSLYWYRQALGQGPEFLTYFNYEAQQDKSGLPNDRFSAERPEGSISTLTIQRTEQRDSAMYRCASSSRQGAHEQYFGPGTRLTVT.

This clonotype occurred many times. The rearrangement joins TRBV7-2 to TRBJ2-2; 8 bases are shared with TRBD2. The CDR3 covers 15 residues. The V gene end was trimmed by 2 bases and the J gene end by 1 base; junction bases not matched to a gene: 0. Germline-derived CDR1 and CDR2 are SGHTA and FQGNSA. This CDR3 reads CASSLSGGNTGELFF. CDR3 nucleotide sequence: TGTGCCAGCAGCTTAAGCGGGGGGAACACCGGGGAGCTGTTTTTT.

This clonotype was counted ten times or more. The CDR3 DNA reads TGTGCCAGCAGCTTAGAGCAATCGATCTACGAGCAGTACTTC. This codes for CASSLEQSIYEQYF. This chain joins TRBV7-2 and TRBJ2-7; no definite D call. This CDR3 has 14 amino acids. The V end lost 1 base, the J end lost 3 bases, and 10 bases lay between the germline ends. Germline lookup yields CDR1 SGHTA and CDR2 FQGNSA.

The chain is built from TRBV3-1 and TRBJ1-2, with TRBD1 identical over 9 bases. The CDR3 extends over 15 amino acids. Germline V CDR1 and CDR2: LGHDT, YNNKEL (reference sequence). V dropped 1 base and J dropped 2; count of bases not matched to a gene: 2. CDR3 sequence (DNA): TGTGCCAGCAGCCAAGTCGGGACAGGGAACTATGGCTACACCTTC. This sequence encodes CASSQVGTGNYGYTF.

This clonotype has just a few counts. The chain recombines TRBV30 with TRBJ2-7; D may be TRBD1 or TRBD2 (5 bases each). Germline assignment: CDR1 GTSNPN and CDR2 SVGIG (reference sequence). Trimming cost V 0 bases and J 2 bases, with 5 bases left between them. CDR3 length equals 12 residues. The CDR3 nucleotides are TGTGCCTGGAGTGTGGGGGCCTACGAGCAGTACTTC. This sequence encodes CAWSVGAYEQYF.

This clonotype was detected many times. The chain links TRBV7-2 to TRBJ2-7, with 7 bases matching TRBD2. Trimming removed 5 bases from V and 2 bases from J; junction bases left unmatched: 6. The CDR3 is made up of 14 amino acids. CDR1 SGHTA and CDR2 FQGNSA come from the germline V gene. The CDR3 bases are TGTGCCAGCAGCACAACTAGCGACACCTACGAGCAGTACTTC. This encodes CASSTTSDTYEQYF.

In its sample, this clonotype was seen many times. The chain is built from TRBV9 and TRBJ2-1, with a weak D call TRBD2 (6 bases). Looked up from germline, CDR1 is SGDLS and CDR2 is YYNGEE. The ends were cut back, 0 bases at V and 0 bases at J, with 13 bases in the middle. CDR3 length: 17 amino acids. In DNA form, the CDR3 reads TGTGCCAGCAGCGTAGGGGACTCCTCGAGCTCCTACAATGAGCAGTTCTTC. Protein sequence: CASSVGDSSSSYNEQFF.

This clonotype has at least ten counts. The CDR3 sequence: CASSRGTSYEQYF. The DNA of the CDR3 is TGTGCCAGTTCTCGCGGTACTTCCTACGAGCAGTACTTC. This chain uses TRBV19 with TRBJ2-7, with D hard to call. Germline V gives CDR1 LNHDA, CDR2 SQIVND (reference sequence). Trimming pared 8 bases from V and 1 base from J, leaving 12 bases between. The CDR3 is 13 residues long. Together with reference TRBV19 and TRBJ2-7, the CDR3 gives the full variable domain: DGGITQSPKYLFRKEGQNVTLSCEQNLNHDAMYWYRQDPGQGLRLIYYSQIVNDFQKGDIAEGYSVSREKKESFPLTVTSAQKNPTAFYLCASSRGTSYEQYFGPGTRLTVT.